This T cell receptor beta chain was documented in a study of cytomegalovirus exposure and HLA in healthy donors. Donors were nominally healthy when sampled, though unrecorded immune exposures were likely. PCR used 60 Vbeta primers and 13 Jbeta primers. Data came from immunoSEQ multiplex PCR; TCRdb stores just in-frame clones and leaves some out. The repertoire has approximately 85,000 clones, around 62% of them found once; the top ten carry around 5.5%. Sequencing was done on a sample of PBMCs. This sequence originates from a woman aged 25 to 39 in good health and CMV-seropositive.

The CDR3 here is CASSQDQQGNYGYTF. In DNA, the CDR3 is TGTGCCAGCAGCCAAGATCAACAGGGGAACTATGGCTACACCTTC. The chain is built from TRBV4-2 and TRBJ1-2; 7 bases are a match to TRBD1. V shed 0 bases, J shed 2 bases, and the junction held 3 bases outside the gene matches. The CDR3 extends over 15 amino acids. The germline V gene has CDR1 LGHNA and CDR2 YNFKEQ.